These 27 T cell receptor beta chains share one sample of origin, sequenced in a study of molecular identifiers for immune sequencing clone quantification. TCRdb used MiXCR to reprocess the PCR reads, holding one entry per CDR3 protein. The table has over 90,000 distinct CDR3 sequences, 30% to 35% seen once; the top ten hold approximately 10%. Sequenced input: naive CD8+ T cells from blood, with Jurkat cell RNA spiked in. Subset defined: FACS-sorted CD8+CD4-CCR7+CD45RA+ naive T cells. The receptors stem from a human donor in good health. Some libraries in this study had Jurkat cell RNA spiked in.

Comments on this clonotype: A single base separates this from a much larger clone, so it may be a read error. Because it lacks the conserved phenylalanine or tryptophan at the end, this CDR3 is likely a read error. The CDR3 protein is CSAPDRGHGYTL. In DNA, the CDR3 is TGCAGCGCCCCGGACAGGGGGCATGGCTACACCCTC. The chain is built from TRBV29-1 and TRBJ1-2, with 11 bases matching TRBD1. The CDR3 loop spans 12 amino acids. Per the germline V gene, CDR1 is SQVTM and CDR2 is ANQGSEA. V was clipped by 7 bases and J by 6 bases; unmatched bases: 4.

Details on this clonotype: A much larger clone sits a single nucleotide away, making a read error possible. Because the CDR3 is missing its conserved closing phenylalanine or tryptophan, this is likely a read error. The rearrangement uses TRBV12-3 or TRBV12-4 and TRBJ2-7; D is undetermined. This CDR3 region has 14 residues. V dropped 5 bases and J dropped 0 bases, with 11 bases sitting between them. CDR3 DNA: TGTGCCAGCAGTGCCGCCGGGCCCTCCTACGAGCAGTACCTC. Translated: CASSAAGPSYEQYL.

In the case of this clonotype: At one end the junction does not follow the germline gene, possibly because of a read error. The chain recombines TRBV7-9 with TRBJ2-3; the match to TRBD2 covers 14 bases. The CDR3 covers 15 residues. The germline gives CDR1 SEHNR, CDR2 FQNEAQ (reference sequence). In nucleotides, the CDR3 is TGTGCCAGCAGCTTAGGGACTAGCGGGAGGACTACGCAGAATTTT. It encodes CASSLGTSGRTTQNF.

This clonotype was detected only once. This chain links TRBV28 with TRBJ2-5, with D possibly being TRBD2 (6 bases). V lost 3 bases and J lost 4, with 9 bases in between. This CDR3 contains 13 residues. Germline assignment: CDR1 MDHEN and CDR2 SYDVKM. For the CDR3, the DNA is TGTGCCAGCAGTTTCACGGAGGGAGAGACCCAGTACTTC. The encoded protein is CASSFTEGETQYF.

The sample holds a few counts of this clonotype. The chain carries TRBV7-2 and TRBJ1-1; D is possibly TRBD1 (5 bases). CDR1 SGHTA and CDR2 FQGNSA come from the germline V gene. V gave up 1 base and J gave up 5 bases, with 11 bases separating them. This CDR3 contains 14 residues. This chain's CDR3 is CASSLGPRATEAFF. Here the CDR3 DNA reads TGTGCCAGCAGCTTAGGTCCCAGGGCAACTGAAGCTTTCTTT.

With regard to this clonotype: This may be a read error, as it is one base from a much larger clone. V is TRBV28 and J is TRBJ1-5; tentatively, D is TRBD1 (6 bases). The CDR3 is made up of 16 amino acids. CDR1 is MDHEN and CDR2 is SYDVKM in the germline V gene. The CDR3 protein is CASSLSGADGNQPQQF. The DNA for the CDR3 is TGTGCCAGCAGTTTATCAGGGGCGGATGGCAATCAGCCCCAGCAATTT.

This clonotype has only one observation. The CDR3 sequence: CASSEGGLSQPQHF. The CDR3 region has the DNA TGTGCCAGCAGTGAGGGGGGGTTGAGTCAGCCCCAGCATTTT. The gene calls are TRBV12-3 or TRBV12-4 and TRBJ1-5; perhaps TRBD1 as D (6 bases). V lost 5 bases, J lost 6 bases, and 14 bases lay in between. CDR3 length equals 14 residues.

The chain couples TRBV28 to TRBJ1-4; 8 nucleotides align to TRBD1. The germline V gene encodes CDR1 MDHEN and CDR2 SYDVKM. CDR3 length: 15 amino acids. Trimming at V came to 10 bases and at J to 3 bases, leaving 10 bases not matched to a gene. CDR3 nucleotide sequence: TGTGCCACCACCGGACAGGGCGAGTCTAATGAAAAACTGTTTTTT. Translation gives CATTGQGESNEKLFF. Together with reference TRBV28 and TRBJ1-4, the CDR3 gives the full variable domain: DVKVTQSSRYLVKRTGEKVFLECVQDMDHENMFWYRQDPGLGLRLIYFSYDVKMKEKGDIPEGYSVSREKKERFSLILESASTNQTSMYLCATTGQGESNEKLFFGSGTQLSVL.

This clonotype was detected a few times. The rearrangement joins TRBV28 to TRBJ2-5; 7 nucleotides agree with TRBD2. The ends lost 5 bases at V and 3 bases at J; junction bases unmatched: 3. CDR3 length: 13 residues. Germline V CDR1 and CDR2: MDHEN, SYDVKM. This CDR3 is CASSPTSEETQYF. CDR3 sequence (DNA): TGTGCCAGCAGTCCTACTAGCGAAGAGACCCAGTACTTC.

This clonotype was counted ten times or more. The chain joins TRBV7-2 to TRBJ2-3; D remains unclear. Germline V gene sequence: CDR1 SGHTA, CDR2 FQGNSA. The CDR3 runs to 12 residues. The V end lost 3 bases, the J end lost 2 bases, and 3 bases lay between the germline ends. CDR3 DNA: TGTGCCAGCAGCTTCGTCACAGATACGCAGTATTTT. Protein product: CASSFVTDTQYF.

This clonotype was counted between two and nine times. The V and J genes are TRBV6-5 and TRBJ2-1; 7 bases map to TRBD1. The V segment lost 6 bases and the J segment 9 bases; nucleotides outside the gene matches: 5. Germline V gene data show CDR1 as MNHEY and CDR2 as SVGAGI. The CDR3 length is 12 residues. The CDR3 region is CASSQQGIEQFF. The DNA for the CDR3 is TGTGCCAGCAGCCAACAGGGGATTGAGCAGTTCTTC.

The genes are TRBV11-2 and TRBJ2-1, with a weak D call TRBD2 (5 bases). With 6 bases removed from V and 9 bases from J, the gap between germline ends came to 24 bases. Germline-derived CDR1 and CDR2 are SGHAT and FQNNGV. The CDR3 loop spans 16 amino acids. The CDR3 here is CASRPPERRVVIEQFF. The CDR3 DNA reads as TGTGCCAGCAGACCCCCGGAGCGGAGAGTTGTCATTGAGCAGTTCTTC.

The genes are TRBV4-2 and TRBJ2-7; D is ambiguous. V lost 4 bases and J 2 bases, leaving 9 bases between the germline ends. Germline-derived CDR1 and CDR2 are LGHNA and YNFKEQ. This CDR3 spans 13 amino acids. CDR3: CASSPPLAYEQYF. CDR3 bases: TGTGCCAGCAGCCCCCCCCTCGCCTACGAGCAGTACTTC.

This clonotype has more than one count but fewer than ten. The chain joins TRBV6-2 or TRBV6-3 to TRBJ2-5, with 7 bases fitting TRBD1. Germline loops: CDR1 MNHEY, CDR2 SVGEGT. The CDR3 totals 14 residues. With 2 bases clipped from V and 4 bases from J, the junction kept 4 bases outside the gene matches. The CDR3 sequence: CASSYPGQRETQYF. CDR3 nucleotide sequence: TGTGCCAGCAGTTACCCGGGACAGAGAGAGACCCAGTACTTC.

The table lists this clonotype with many counts. The gene calls are TRBV9 and TRBJ2-3; 8 bases fit TRBD2. The V and J ends lost 4 bases and 5 bases, in that order; junction bases with no gene match: 9. The CDR3 sequence is 15 residues long. The V gene's germline CDR1 is SGDLS and CDR2 YYNGEE. For the CDR3, the DNA is TGTGCCAGCAGCCCGGGGACTAGTGGACAAGATACGCAGTATTTT. Translating gives CASSPGTSGQDTQYF.

In the case of this clonotype: A much larger clone differs by one base, so this may be a read error. In this CDR3 the conserved last residue, phenylalanine or tryptophan, is missing, so a read error is likely. Here the CDR3 DNA reads TGTGCCAGCAGCCCAGGGACAGGGTGGCAGGACGAGCAGTACCTC. Translated: CASSPGTGWQDEQYL. The V call is TRBV5-3, the J call TRBJ2-7, with 9 bases fitting TRBD1. TRBV5-3 is an ORF, and what it does is uncertain. With 8 bases clipped from V and 5 bases from J, the junction kept 14 bases outside the gene matches. The CDR3 sequence is 15 residues long.

This clonotype was picked up a small number of times. The V gene is TRBV11-2, the J gene TRBJ2-7, with 7 nucleotides matching TRBD2. CDR3 size: 15 residues. CDR1 is SGHAT and CDR2 is FQNNGV in the germline V gene. The junction had 6 bases not matched to a gene; V was cut back by 2 bases and J by 2 bases. CDR3 in DNA: TGTGCCAGCAGCTTATTCGGGGGAGGGCCCTACGAGCAGTACTTC. Its translation is CASSLFGGGPYEQYF.

The chain carries TRBV6-2 or TRBV6-3 and TRBJ2-5; D uncertain. The V end lost 2 bases, the J end lost 4 bases, and 5 bases lay between the germline ends. The CDR3 contains 12 residues. CDR1 is MNHEY and CDR2 is SVGEGT in the germline V gene. The CDR3 loop is CASSYLTETQYF. As DNA, the CDR3 is TGTGCCAGCAGTTACCTGACAGAGACCCAGTACTTC.

This clonotype was detected only a few times. The chain uses TRBV11-2 and TRBJ2-2; TRBD1 matches at 10 bases. The junction had 4 bases not matched to a gene; V was cut back by 1 base and J by 5 bases. The CDR3 has 16 amino acids. Germline-derived CDR1 and CDR2 are SGHAT and FQNNGV. CDR3 DNA sequence: TGTGCCAGCAGCTTAGTTCGACAGGGGGCAACCGGGGAGCTGTTTTTT. Translated: CASSLVRQGATGELFF.

With regard to this clonotype: A much more abundant neighbour one base away suggests this may be a read error. The rearrangement links TRBV4-3 to TRBJ2-1; 11 nucleotides match TRBD2. The V and J ends lost 0 bases and 6 bases, in that order; junction bases with no gene match: 10. The CDR3 spans 18 residues. Germline CDR1 reads LGHNA; CDR2 reads YSLEER. CDR3: CASSQEASSGRCVNEQFF. For the CDR3, the DNA is TGCGCCAGCAGCCAAGAGGCCTCTAGCGGGAGGTGTGTCAATGAGCAGTTCTTC.

This clonotype was seen many times. The V gene is TRBV28, the J gene TRBJ1-1; the D gene is possibly TRBD1 (5 bases). Trimming cost V 3 bases and J 4 bases, with 15 bases left between them. Germline V gene lookup returns CDR1 MDHEN and CDR2 SYDVKM. This CDR3 region has 15 residues. CDR3 nucleotides: TGTGCCAGCAGTTTGTGGCGAGGGGTCGTCACTGAAGCTTTCTTT. This gives the protein CASSLWRGVVTEAFF.

Note on this clonotype: An end of the junction differs from the germline gene, which may be a read error. The rearrangement links TRBV7-9 to TRBJ1-5, with D unclear. Germline V CDR1 and CDR2: SEHNR, FQNEAQ (reference sequence). The CDR3 is made up of 14 amino acids. The CDR3: CVSSLGRSDQPQHF. DNA for the CDR3: TGTGTCAGCAGCTTAGGCAGGTCGGATCAGCCCCAGCATTTT. Full variable domain (rest looked up from reference TRBV7-9 and TRBJ1-5): DTGVSQNPRHKITKRGQNVTFRCDPISEHNRLYWYRQTLGQGPEFLTYFQNEAQLEKSRLLSDRFSAERPKGSFSTLEIQRTEQGDSAMYLCVSSLGRSDQPQHFGDGTRLSIL.

This clonotype was found a few times. The chain is built from TRBV7-9 and TRBJ2-5; 10 bases are shared with TRBD2. The CDR3 consists of 15 residues. J was trimmed by 5 bases and V by 0 bases; bases with no gene match: 3. Germline-derived CDR1 and CDR2 are SEHNR and FQNEAQ (reference sequence). The CDR3 is CASSLASGRTETQYF. In DNA, the CDR3 is TGTGCCAGCAGCTTAGCTAGCGGGAGGACGGAGACCCAGTACTTC.

The chain couples TRBV19 to TRBJ2-7, with 8 positions matching TRBD1. The junction had 3 bases not matched to a gene; V was cut back by 3 bases and J by 2 bases. The CDR3 sequence is 14 residues long. The germline gives CDR1 LNHDA, CDR2 SQIVND (reference sequence). The CDR3 loop is CASSIGTGAYEQYF. DNA for the CDR3: TGTGCCAGTAGTATTGGGACAGGAGCCTACGAGCAGTACTTC.

In this sample, this clonotype turned up many times. The rearrangement joins TRBV6-5 to TRBJ1-5; TRBD1 is a possible D gene (6 bases). The germline V gene has CDR1 MNHEY and CDR2 SVGAGI. This CDR3 has 16 amino acids. The V and J ends lost 0 bases and 4 bases respectively, with 13 bases between them. The chain's CDR3 is CASSYSWGQPNQPQHF. In DNA form, the CDR3 reads TGTGCCAGCAGTTACTCTTGGGGACAACCTAATCAGCCCCAGCATTTT.

This clonotype was picked up many times. V usage is TRBV7-9 and J usage is TRBJ2-7; 9 positions agree with TRBD2. Germline V gene sequence: CDR1 SEHNR, CDR2 FQNEAQ (reference sequence). Trimming at V came to 4 bases and at J to 4 bases, leaving 2 bases not matched to a gene. The CDR3 contains 13 residues. Here the CDR3 reads CASSSSGVYEQYF. The DNA for the CDR3 is TGTGCCAGCAGCTCTAGCGGGGTGTACGAGCAGTACTTC.

The chain recombines TRBV20-1 with TRBJ2-3; D call uncertain. Germline V gene lookup returns CDR1 DFQATT and CDR2 SNEGSKA (reference sequence). The CDR3 spans 10 residues. Trimming stripped 6 bases from V and 4 bases from J, with 5 bases between. CDR3 coding DNA: TGCAGTGCGTTGGCAGATACGCAGTATTTT. Amino acids: CSALADTQYF.